This T cell receptor beta chain is drawn from a study of blood T cell repertoires in COVID-19. The overall study: There were acute and convalescent COVID-19 samples, and they came from the United States, Italy and Spain.

Profiled with immunoSEQ multiplex PCR; TCRdb holds only in-frame clones, not every one. This table has about 480,000 clones, 89% appearing once. Germline lookup yields CDR1 MNHNY and CDR2 SVGAGI (reference sequence). The CDR3 extends over 15 amino acids. With 2 bases clipped from V and 2 bases from J, the junction kept 5 bases outside the gene matches. Sequencing used peripheral blood. V gene TRBV6-6 combines with J gene TRBJ2-7; 8 nucleotides align to TRBD2. This receptor was obtained from a man between 18 and 35 years old with COVID-19, enrolled during active disease. CDR3 residues: CASSYPGSGAYEQYF. The CDR3 DNA follows: TGTGCCAGCAGTTACCCAGGTAGCGGGGCCTACGAGCAGTACTTC.